This T cell receptor beta chain emerged from a study of early T cells in non-severe SARS-CoV-2 infection. The overall study: Sequenced bulk RNA came from whole blood that was unsorted, and chains were unpaired. Regarding the study as a whole: Clonotype matching in VDJdb favored anti-spike CD8 responses and did not capture private and CD4 specificities.

Trimming cost V 8 bases and J 0 bases; bases outside gene matches: 6. Germline assignment: CDR1 SQVTM and CDR2 ANQGSEA. This CDR3 is built from 13 residues. Each single cDNA molecule received a unique molecular identifier. TCRdb used MiXCR to reprocess the 5' RACE reads, holding one entry per CDR3 protein. This table has some 50,000 distinct CDR3 sequences, approximately 9.9% appearing once. This clonotype was detected many times. Its target is unknown. The V and J genes are TRBV29-1 and TRBJ1-1, with 7 bases fitting TRBD1. The sample taken for sequencing was whole blood. This TCR came from an adult who was a healthcare worker with PCR-confirmed SARS-CoV-2 infection or an uninfected control (not recorded which). The CDR3 here is CSHKTGLNTEAFF. The CDR3 region has the DNA TGCAGCCATAAGACAGGGTTGAACACTGAAGCTTTCTTT.